The text below deals with one T cell receptor (beta chain). This clonotype was counted at least ten times. Its antigen is still unknown. No base quality values were provided; no much bigger clone lies one nucleotide off. The source of the sample is a study of identical twins listed by TCRdb under 2016. For the wider study: TCR alpha and beta repertoires from monozygotic twins, unrelated adults of various ages and cord blood were deep-sequenced to test whether fetal clonotypes persist. To rule out contamination, the twin experiments were replicated at different times with different library preparation protocols. General findings and caveats noted by the study authors: Fewer insertions were carried by abundant cord blood beta clonotypes; a weaker similar trend was observed in young adult naive repertoires, while no such trend was observed in memory repertoires. A weaker excess of twin sharing was found in beta out-of-frame sequences because the signal-to-noise ratio was lowered by fewer shared sequences. Compared with coincidental sharing between unrelated individuals, out-of-frame TCR alpha sequences shared between twins had an excess of sequences with low generation probability. Invariant T cells such as MAIT and iNKT could partly confound zero-insertion analyses, although diverse VJ usage argued against such confounding for most clonotypes. Because the same donors could not be followed over many years, the conclusions depended on cross-sectional statistical analysis. Out-of-frame TCR alpha sharing in monozygotic twins was systematically underestimated by recombination models, whereas sharing between unrelated individuals was in agreement with the recombination models.

Every donor in the study was a healthy Caucasian. The study also sequenced three unrelated non-twin adults: a male aged 18 to 30, a male aged 50 to 60 and a female aged 50 to 60. Using Miltenyi CD45RO+ enrichment and human naive T-cell isolation kits, memory (CD45RO+) and naive T cells were isolated from PBMC. The library was built by means of 5' RACE. The sample was run on an Illumina HiSeq 2000. Template switching added a universal primer binding site, and the final cDNA carried a unique molecular identifier that allowed TCR cDNA molecules to be counted accurately. First-strand cDNA for TCR alpha and beta chains was synthesized from specific primers in the conserved constant-segment region. To control for contamination, every cDNA library was double barcoded, receiving both a SMART-Mk sample barcode and Illumina barcodes. TruSeq adapter sequences, together with Illumina sample barcodes, were added in two successive PCR steps. The Illumina HiSeq platform was used with custom primers to sequence TCR alpha and beta cDNA libraries. As for the authors' bioinformatics: MiGEC was used to process raw reads and extract unique molecular identifiers, and MiXCR was used to find CDR3 positions. Recombination models were inferred per individual with the repgenHMM and IGoR tools using an EM algorithm. The analysis of shared clonotypes was done with the tcR package in R, with sharing normalized by the product of cloneset sizes. To study raw recombination free of thymic and clonal selection effects, out-of-frame nonproductive sequences were analyzed. Clones were called with MiXCR by TCRdb after fastp trimmed the public reads at Q25, and only in-frame beta chains were retained. CDR3 protein sequences are deduplicated, and each keeps its most common genes and DNA. The authors' filters were not applied to this entry. This sample lists about 690,000 distinct CDR3 sequences; 5.5% to 6.5% were detected once. The ten largest make up roughly 1.8% of the sample.

The CDR3 runs 12 residues from the cysteine to the phenylalanine. The sequence is cut down to CDR3 DNA, 36 bases in frame from base 1. For CDR1 and CDR2, the germline V gene lists SGHTA and FQGNSA. V sheds 9 bases and J sheds 4 bases, leaving 10 bases between their ends. Sequenced material: naive T cells sorted from blood. Read against the paper, the sample's cell subset or site label means: cells isolated with a human naive T-cell isolation kit. The receptor chain draws on TRBV7-2 and TRBJ1-3; a confident D gene designation cannot be given. The clonotype comes from a man younger than 35 in good health. The CDR3 sequence is CASSERGNTIYF. In nucleotide form, the sequence is TGTGCCAGTTCCGAGAGAGGAAACACCATATATTTT.